Listed below are T cell receptor beta chains from one sample, sequenced in a study of identical twins. TCRdb reanalysed the 5' RACE reads using MiXCR and keeps one entry per CDR3 protein. The repertoire holds roughly 220,000 distinct CDR3 sequences, with 5% to 7% as singletons. These data were likewise used in another study, on T cells expressing NK-cell markers.

Input material: CD8+ T cells sorted from blood. Receptors were obtained from a woman aged 18-30 years in good health. CDR3s include the opening cysteine and the closing phenylalanine or tryptophan. Fields, in order: clone size, D gene, J gene, V gene, CDR3 DNA, CDR3 protein. A D gene is named only where the DNA matches it firmly. A row's size may be missing; if present it is once, few, many or a size class.

many | . | TRBJ2-7 | TRBV6-6 | TGTGCCAGCAGTTACTCTCGGTACGAGCAGTACTTC | CASSYSRYEQYF
. | TRBD2 | TRBJ2-1 | TRBV4-3 | TGCGCCAGCAGCCAGACCATGCTAGCGGGAGAGGAGAATGAGCAGTTCTTC | CASSQTMLAGEENEQFF
few | . | TRBJ2-2 | TRBV3-1 | TGTGCCAGCAGGCTACTTGGCACCGGGGAGCTGTTTTTT | CASRLLGTGELFF
many | TRBD1 | TRBJ2-4 | TRBV12-3/TRBV12-4 | TGTGCCAGCAGTTTACGACAGGGAAACATTCAGTACTTC | CASSLRQGNIQYF
many | . | TRBJ1-5 | TRBV12-3/TRBV12-4 | TGTGCCAGCAGTTCTACGACAGTTGTTAGCAATCAGCCCCAGCATTTT | CASSSTTVVSNQPQHF
. | . | TRBJ2-1 | TRBV6-2/TRBV6-3 | TGTGCCAGCAGTTACGGCGCGGGGAAGTATTACAATGAGCAGTTCTTC | CASSYGAGKYYNEQFF
few | TRBD2 | TRBJ2-5 | TRBV2 | TGTGCCAGCAGTGAATGGGCTAGCGGCCAAGAGACCCAGTACTTC | CASSEWASGQETQYF
. | TRBD1 | TRBJ2-7 | TRBV12-3/TRBV12-4 | TGTGCCAGCAGTTTGGGGACAGGGAAGTCGTACGAGCAGTACTTC | CASSLGTGKSYEQYF
. | . | TRBJ2-2 | TRBV11-2 | TGTGCCAGCAGCTCCTGGGACCGAACGAACACCGGGGAGCTGTTTTTT | CASSSWDRTNTGELFF
many | . | TRBJ1-5 | TRBV10-1 | TGCGCCAGCAGTGAGGGGGGAGCCAATCAGCCCCAGCATTTT | CASSEGGANQPQHF
. | TRBD1 | TRBJ1-1 | TRBV27 | TGTGCCAGCAGTGACGGGACAGGGGCCCACACTGAAGCTTTCTTT | CASSDGTGAHTEAFF
few | TRBD2 | TRBJ2-7 | TRBV27 | TGTGCCAGCAGCCCGGGACTAGCTACCTACGAGCAGTACTTC | CASSPGLATYEQYF
. | . | TRBJ2-2 | TRBV3-1 | TGTGCCTCCTGCCAAGAGGGGCGCGACACCGGGGAGCTGTTTTTT | CASCQEGRDTGELFF
few | . | TRBJ2-7 | TRBV27 | TGTGCCAGCAGTTTCCAAGCCTTCTACGAGCAGTACTTC | CASSFQAFYEQYF
many | . | TRBJ2-3 | TRBV12-3/TRBV12-4 | TGTGCCAGCAGTTTAAGCCGCGGGGGCTGGGATACGCAGTATTTT | CASSLSRGGWDTQYF
few | . | TRBJ2-3 | TRBV2 | TGTGCCAGCAGTGGGAGTGGCCCCCATCTTGGGGACACAGATACGCAGTATTTT | CASSGSGPHLGDTDTQYF
many | . | TRBJ1-4 | TRBV3-1 | TGTGCCTCCTGCCAAGATTTCGCGGGAACAGCTAATGAAAAACTGTTTTTT | CASCQDFAGTANEKLFF
many | . | TRBJ2-5 | TRBV6-2/TRBV6-3 | TGTGCCAGCAGTCCCCTCGTCGAAGAGACCCAGTACTTC | CASSPLVEETQYF
. | TRBD1 | TRBJ2-2 | TRBV13 | TGTGCCAGCAGCTTCAAGACAGGGAACCGGGAGCTGTTTTTT | CASSFKTGNRELFF
many | . | TRBJ2-7 | TRBV6-5 | TGTGCCAGCAGTTACTGGGACACACCAGACTCCTACGAGCAGTACTTC | CASSYWDTPDSYEQYF
few | . | TRBJ2-7 | TRBV7-9 | TGTGCCAGCAGCACGGTGGGGGGGCGCGAGCAGTACTTC | CASSTVGGREQYF
. | . | TRBJ2-3 | TRBV10-3 | TGTGCCATCAGTGCGTCAGTTAGCACAGATACGCAGTATTTT | CAISASVSTDTQYF
few | . | TRBJ2-2 | TRBV11-3 | TGTGCCAGCAGCTACGGACAGACGAACACCGGGGAGCTGTTTTTT | CASSYGQTNTGELFF
many | . | TRBJ2-7 | TRBV7-8 | TGTGCCAGCAGCTTAGCGCTATCCAACAGGGCCGCCGAGCAGTACTTC | CASSLALSNRAAEQYF
few | . | TRBJ2-7 | TRBV11-2 | TGTGCCAGCAGCCGGAGGCCTACCCCCTACGAGCAGTACTTC | CASSRRPTPYEQYF